The entry below gives a single T cell receptor beta chain sequence along with its context. The data were taken from a study of beta chain features in type 1 diabetes. Across the whole study: All of the samples together had 107,917,701 sorted cells examined.

What was sequenced were expressed TCRB transcripts, since all of the isolated RNA had been reverse transcribed. Clones were read by immunoSEQ multiplex PCR, and TCRdb kept only the in-frame ones, dropping some. The sample gives more than 150,000 clones, roughly 9.1% of which show up once; about 2.5% is in the top ten. Germline values: CDR1 SGHTA, CDR2 FQGNSA. Trimming removed 2 bases from V and 4 bases from J; junction bases left unmatched: 3. The CDR3 is 15 amino acids. The chain links TRBV7-2 to TRBJ2-5, with 11 bases fitting TRBD2. The clonotype originates from a woman between 18 and 29 years old in good health. Sequenced input: central memory CD4+ T cells from blood. The CDR3 nucleotides read TGTGCCAGCAGCTTACGGCTAGCGGGGGGAGAGACCCAGTACTTC. Protein product: CASSLRLAGGETQYF.